The 30 T cell receptor beta chains below come from one sample, sequenced in a study of blood T cell repertoires in COVID-19. Sequencing was performed with immunoSEQ multiplex PCR; in TCRdb, only in-frame clones are kept and a portion is missing. The sample shows approximately 120,000 clones, 70% to 90% of them seen only once. The sample comprised peripheral blood. The receptors stem from a woman between 55 and 75 years old with acute or convalescent COVID-19.

This rearrangement joins TRBV7-2 to TRBJ2-3, with no clear D. The CDR3 length is 14 residues. V lost 5 bases and J 0 bases, leaving 9 bases between the germline ends. Germline V lookup: CDR1 SGHTA, CDR2 FQGNSA. CDR3 DNA: TGTGCCAGCAGCCCGATGACTAGCACAGATACGCAGTATTTT. Amino acids: CASSPMTSTDTQYF.

The chain couples TRBV7-9 to TRBJ2-7; the D is unclear. Trimming removed 5 bases at V and 5 bases at J, with 10 bases between. The CDR3 extends over 12 amino acids. The germline V gene encodes CDR1 SEHNR and CDR2 FQNEAQ (reference sequence). The CDR3: CASSRGSNEQYF. As DNA, the CDR3 is TGTGCCAGCAGCAGAGGCTCTAACGAGCAGTACTTC. The whole variable domain, filled in from reference TRBV7-9 and TRBJ2-7, reads DTGVSQNPRHKITKRGQNVTFRCDPISEHNRLYWYRQTLGQGPEFLTYFQNEAQLEKSRLLSDRFSAERPKGSFSTLEIQRTEQGDSAMYLCASSRGSNEQYFGPGTRLTVT.

The genes are TRBV11-3 and TRBJ2-7; perhaps TRBD2 as D (5 bases). The CDR3 loop spans 13 amino acids. Germline V lookup: CDR1 SGHNT, CDR2 YENEEA. The germline V and J ends were trimmed by 2 bases and 3 bases, with 8 bases remaining between them. This CDR3 is CASSLSGNYEQYF. CDR3 sequence (DNA): TGTGCCAGCAGCTTATCGGGAAACTACGAGCAGTACTTC.

V usage is TRBV30 and J usage is TRBJ1-4; maybe TRBD1 (6 bases). The CDR3 totals 13 residues. Germline V lookup: CDR1 GTSNPN, CDR2 SVGIG (reference sequence). V was clipped by 2 bases and J by 7 bases, with 11 bases between them. The CDR3 spells CAWSTGYGEKLFF. The CDR3 DNA is TGTGCCTGGAGTACAGGGTATGGTGAAAAACTGTTTTTT.

The chain uses TRBV12-5 and TRBJ2-1, with TRBD2 identical over 7 bases. V trimming: 6 bases; J trimming: 0 bases; junction bases outside the gene matches: 5. CDR3 size: 15 residues. The V gene's germline CDR1 is LGHNT and CDR2 FRNRAP. CDR3 in amino acids: CASGPSGTSYNEQFF. The CDR3 DNA sequence: TGTGCTAGTGGACCTAGCGGAACCTCCTACAATGAGCAGTTCTTC.

The gene calls are TRBV28 and TRBJ2-3; 8 bases line up with TRBD2. The germline V gene encodes CDR1 MDHEN and CDR2 SYDVKM. The CDR3 is 14 residues long. V lost 6 bases and J lost 4; bases outside the gene matches: 6. CDR3 residues: CASSAPGGADTQYF. For the CDR3, the DNA is TGTGCCAGCAGCGCCCCGGGGGGGGCAGATACGCAGTATTTT.

The chain joins TRBV2 to TRBJ1-2; TRBD1 agrees at 8 bases. CDR1 is SNHLY, CDR2 FYNNEI, per germline. V was clipped by 1 base and J by 4 bases; unmatched bases: 8. CDR3 size: 16 residues. The chain's CDR3 is CASSEVKGQGVYGYTF. The CDR3 DNA is TGTGCCAGCAGTGAAGTTAAAGGACAGGGCGTCTATGGCTACACCTTC. Supplemented by reference TRBV2 and TRBJ1-2, the full variable domain reads EPEVTQTPSHQVTQMGQEVILRCVPISNHLYFYWYRQILGQKVEFLVSFYNNEISEKSEIFDDQFSVERPDGSNFTLKIRSTKLEDSAMYFCASSEVKGQGVYGYTFGSGTRLTVV.

The rearrangement joins TRBV10-1 to TRBJ2-7; 9 nucleotides align to TRBD1. The ends lost 6 bases at V and 2 bases at J; junction bases unmatched: 8. This CDR3 comprises 15 residues. The V gene's germline CDR1 is WNHNN and CDR2 SYGVQD (reference sequence). The CDR3 DNA follows: TGCGCCAGCAGCCCGGGACAGGGAGTCCCCTACGAGCAGTACTTC. Amino acids: CASSPGQGVPYEQYF.

This chain uses TRBV7-3 with TRBJ2-7; 8 bases are a match to TRBD2. Losses at the gene ends were 2 bases for V and 5 bases for J; bases not matched to a gene: 5. CDR3 length: 14 residues. The germline gives CDR1 SGHTA, CDR2 FQGTGA. The CDR3 sequence: CASSLVAGFDEQYF. DNA for the CDR3: TGTGCCAGCAGCTTAGTAGCGGGGTTTGACGAGCAGTACTTC.

The table lists this clone with a count of one. V is TRBV5-1 and J is TRBJ2-1, with 12 bases matching TRBD2. CDR1 is SGHRS and CDR2 is YFSETQ in the germline V gene. CDR3 length: 14 amino acids. Trimming took 3 bases from V and 10 from J; bases not matched to a gene: 5. As DNA, the CDR3 is TGCGCCAGCAGCTCCTCCGGGACTAGCGGGGAGCAGTTCTTC. This gives the protein CASSSSGTSGEQFF.

This chain uses TRBV28 with TRBJ1-1; D gene ambiguous. The germline CDR1 and CDR2 sequences are MDHEN and SYDVKM. The CDR3 is 11 amino acids. Trimming took 8 bases from V and 4 from J, leaving 8 bases between them. The CDR3 region is CASEEGTEAFF. CDR3 DNA: TGTGCCAGCGAGGAGGGCACTGAAGCTTTCTTT.

This clone was observed a handful of times. The chain recombines TRBV27 with TRBJ1-1; 8 positions match TRBD1. The CDR3 has 14 amino acids. J was trimmed by 6 bases and V by 6 bases; bases with no gene match: 9. Germline-derived CDR1 and CDR2 are MNHEY and SMNVEV (reference sequence). This chain's CDR3 is CASSPDRVNAEAFF. The CDR3 bases are TGTGCCAGCAGCCCGGACAGGGTAAATGCTGAAGCTTTCTTT.

The chain recombines TRBV12-3 or TRBV12-4 with TRBJ2-5; D is unclear. Trimming removed 1 base from V and 0 bases from J, with 3 bases in between. CDR3 length: 13 amino acids. The CDR3 DNA follows: TGTGCCAGCAGTTTAGGGCACCAAGAGACCCAGTACTTC. It yields the protein CASSLGHQETQYF.

V gene TRBV27 combines with J gene TRBJ2-7; TRBD1 matches 9 bases. This CDR3 is built from 14 residues. After removal of 7 bases from V and 2 bases from J, the junction contained 6 bases not matched to a gene. Per germline, CDR1 MNHEY and CDR2 SMNVEV (reference sequence). CDR3 region: CASTKGQGAYEQYF. DNA for the CDR3: TGTGCCAGCACTAAGGGACAGGGAGCCTACGAGCAGTACTTC.

The V and J genes are TRBV7-2 and TRBJ1-1, with D unresolved. This CDR3 has 13 amino acids. Trimming removed 0 bases from V and 2 bases from J, with 4 bases in between. Germline loops: CDR1 SGHTA, CDR2 FQGNSA. The CDR3 sequence is CASSLAANTEAFF. Written as DNA, the CDR3 is TGTGCCAGCAGCTTAGCGGCAAACACTGAAGCTTTCTTT.

This clone appeared a single time. This sequence joins TRBV5-3 and TRBJ1-1; 12 bases match TRBD1. TRBV5-3 is designated an ORF whose function remains uncertain. The CDR3 spans 20 residues. V lost 3 bases to trimming and J lost 1 base; unmatched junction nucleotides: 16. The CDR3 coding sequence is TGTGCCAGAAGCTCGCACACCGGACCGGGACAGGGGGCAGGGAACACTGAAGCTTTCTTT. Translated: CARSSHTGPGQGAGNTEAFF.

The genes are TRBV4-2 and TRBJ1-5, with D possibly TRBD1 on 6 matching bases. Trimming removed 7 bases from V and 5 bases from J, with 18 bases in between. The V gene's germline CDR1 is LGHNA and CDR2 YNFKEQ. CDR3 size: 15 residues. Written as DNA, the CDR3 is TGTGCCAGCACCTCCGGGGGGGGCGCCCATCAGCCCCAGCATTTT. It codes for CASTSGGGAHQPQHF.

CDR3: CASGTATNEKLFF. CDR3 coding DNA: TGCGCCAGCGGGACAGCAACTAATGAAAAACTGTTTTTT. The rearrangement links TRBV5-1 to TRBJ1-4; TRBD1 matches 7 bases. Per the germline V gene, CDR1 is SGHRS and CDR2 is YFSETQ. This CDR3 spans 13 amino acids. The J segment lost 0 bases and the V segment lost 7 bases, leaving 0 bases of the junction unmatched.

This clone was detected a few times. The chain joins TRBV5-1 to TRBJ2-7, with 10 bases that match TRBD2. The V segment lost 4 bases and the J segment 2 bases; nucleotides outside the gene matches: 15. The CDR3 totals 18 residues. Germline loops: CDR1 SGHRS, CDR2 YFSETQ. CDR3 bases: TGCGCCAGCAGCCCGGGACCGGGACTAGCGTTAAAAGCCTACGAGCAGTACTTC. Its translation: CASSPGPGLALKAYEQYF.

The rearrangement links TRBV24-1 to TRBJ2-7, with a weak D call TRBD1 (6 bases). The CDR3 loop spans 13 amino acids. CDR1 is KGHDR, CDR2 SFDVKD, per germline. Trimming stripped 9 bases from V and 3 bases from J, with 14 bases between. The CDR3 DNA reads as TGTGCCACCGTGACAGGTTTCGACTACGAGCAGTACTTC. Its protein product is CATVTGFDYEQYF.

The chain uses TRBV28 and TRBJ1-5; TRBD1 aligns across 9 bases. Looked up from germline, CDR1 is MDHEN and CDR2 is SYDVKM. The V segment lost 4 bases and the J segment 7 bases; nucleotides outside the gene matches: 8. CDR3 length equals 15 residues. CDR3 region: CASSSSGTGRQPQHF. The CDR3 DNA is TGTGCCAGCAGTTCATCCGGGACAGGGCGACAGCCCCAGCATTTT.

On this clone itself: Given a much more abundant clone one base away, this may be a read error. V gene TRBV7-9 combines with J gene TRBJ2-7; D ambiguous. The CDR3 extends over 12 amino acids. The V gene lost 5 bases and the J gene lost 0 bases, with 5 bases spanning the gap. Germline CDR1 reads SEHNR; CDR2 reads FQNEAQ (reference sequence). This CDR3 is CASSPNSYEQYF. DNA for the CDR3: TGTGCCAGCAGCCCCAACTCCTACGAGCAGTACTTC.

This rearrangement joins TRBV29-1 to TRBJ1-5; D is ambiguous. Trimming left V 6 bases short and J 8 bases short, with 14 bases between. The CDR3 runs 12 residues. Germline V gene sequence: CDR1 SQVTM, CDR2 ANQGSEA. For the CDR3, the DNA is TGCAGCGTCGAGACTGACTGGGAGCCCCAGCATTTT. Its protein is CSVETDWEPQHF.

This rearrangement joins TRBV19 to TRBJ2-5; 9 bases agree with TRBD1. This CDR3 spans 14 amino acids. V lost 5 bases and J lost 5; bases outside the gene matches: 6. Germline V gene data show CDR1 as LNHDA and CDR2 as SQIVND (reference sequence). CDR3 amino acids: CASSVTGGRETQYF. The CDR3 coding sequence is TGTGCCAGTAGTGTGACAGGGGGAAGGGAGACCCAGTACTTC. The entire variable domain, with the rest obtained from reference TRBV19 and TRBJ2-5, is as follows: DGGITQSPKYLFRKEGQNVTLSCEQNLNHDAMYWYRQDPGQGLRLIYYSQIVNDFQKGDIAEGYSVSREKKESFPLTVTSAQKNPTAFYLCASSVTGGRETQYFGPGTRLLVL.

The chain uses TRBV29-1 and TRBJ2-5; TRBD2 matches at 11 bases. There are 12 residues in the CDR3. The germline gives CDR1 SQVTM, CDR2 ANQGSEA. The junction had 2 bases not matched to a gene; V was cut back by 7 bases and J by 4 bases. CDR3 coding DNA: TGCAGCGATGGACTAGCGGGAGAGACCCAGTACTTC. Encoded protein: CSDGLAGETQYF.

The rearrangement uses TRBV21-1 and TRBJ2-7; TRBD1 is taken as the D call from the table, unchecked against the DNA. TRBV21-1 represents a pseudogene. The CDR3 has 18 residues. CDR3 residues: CASTPVTAGDRSNYEQYF. The CDR3 DNA sequence: TGTGCCAGCACCCCGGTCACCGCCGGGGACAGAAGTAACTACGAGCAGTACTTC.

The rearrangement joins TRBV7-2 to TRBJ2-7; tentatively, D is TRBD1 (6 bases). V lost 0 bases and J lost 2, with 14 bases in between. CDR3 length: 16 amino acids. Germline CDR1 and CDR2: SGHTA and FQGNSA. CDR3 coding DNA: TGTGCCAGCAGCTTAGCGGATAGTGGGGGCACCTACGAGCAGTACTTC. This encodes CASSLADSGGTYEQYF. The full variable domain, completed using reference TRBV7-2 and TRBJ2-7, is GAGVSQSPSNKVTEKGKDVELRCDPISGHTALYWYRQSLGQGLEFLIYFQGNSAPDKSGLPSDRFSAERTGGSVSTLTIQRTQQEDSAVYLCASSLADSGGTYEQYFGPGTRLTVT.

The J gene is TRBJ1-1, the V gene TRBV10-3; 9 bases match TRBD1. Trimming took 6 bases from V and 7 from J; bases not matched to a gene: 9. The germline V gene has CDR1 ENHRY and CDR2 SYGVKD. The CDR3 consists of 14 residues. CDR3 in amino acids: CAIREPTGGDEAFF. The CDR3 region has the DNA TGTGCCATCAGGGAACCCACAGGGGGCGATGAAGCTTTCTTT.

This clone appeared once. The genes are TRBV13 and TRBJ2-7, with unresolved D. CDR1 and CDR2 from the germline V gene are PRHDT and FYEKMQ (reference sequence). V lost 3 bases to trimming and J lost 6 bases, with 6 bases between them. The CDR3 has 11 amino acids. In DNA, the CDR3 is TGTGCCAGCAGCTTTTCGTCCGAGCAGTACTTC. Its translation: CASSFSSEQYF.

The chain carries TRBV5-5 and TRBJ2-3, with 7 bases that match TRBD2. CDR1 SGHKS and CDR2 YYEKEE come from the germline V gene (reference sequence). J was trimmed by 10 bases and V by 1 base; bases with no gene match: 12. The length of the CDR3 is 15 residues. The CDR3 coding sequence is TGTGCCAGCAGCTTGAGGCTAGCGGACCAGATGGCGCAGTATTTT. This codes for CASSLRLADQMAQYF.